The clone carrying this T cell receptor (beta chain) was observed a few times. The record originates from a study of blood T cell repertoires in COVID-19. Study context: Acute-phase and convalescent COVID-19 samples originated in the United States, Italy and Spain. T cells, B-cell-depleted T cells, or PBMCs supplied cDNA or gDNA.

Authors' processing steps: Quantification of nucleated cells was approximated via reference gene primer amplification. Clones were sequenced by immunoSEQ multiplex PCR, and TCRdb holds only the in-frame ones, with some missing. That table is the source of V, J and clone size, and D and trimming were worked out from the DNA. The sample comprises about 63,000 clones, about 80% of which are singletons, and 45% to 65% rests with the top ten. This CDR3 contains 15 residues. In germline, CDR1 is MNHNY, CDR2 SVGAGI (reference sequence). Trimming removed 2 bases from V and 3 bases from J, with 10 bases in between.

Sample: peripheral blood. V gene TRBV6-6 combines with J gene TRBJ2-2, with D possibly being TRBD2 (7 bases). This receptor was obtained from a woman aged 80 or over with acute or convalescent COVID-19. The CDR3 sequence: CASSYIGGDTGELFF. DNA of the CDR3: TGTGCCAGCAGTTACATAGGGGGGGACACCGGGGAGCTGTTTTTT.